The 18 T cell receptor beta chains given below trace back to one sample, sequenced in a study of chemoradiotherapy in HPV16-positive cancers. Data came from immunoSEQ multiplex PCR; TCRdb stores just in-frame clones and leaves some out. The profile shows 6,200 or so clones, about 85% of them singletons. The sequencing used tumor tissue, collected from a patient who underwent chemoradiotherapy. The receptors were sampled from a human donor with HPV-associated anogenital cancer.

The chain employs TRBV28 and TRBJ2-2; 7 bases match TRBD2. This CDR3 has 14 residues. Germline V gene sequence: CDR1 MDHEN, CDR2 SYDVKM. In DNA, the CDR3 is TGTGGAGCAATTTCGGGGGGGAACACCGGGGAGCTGTTTTTT. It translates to CGAISGGNTGELFF.

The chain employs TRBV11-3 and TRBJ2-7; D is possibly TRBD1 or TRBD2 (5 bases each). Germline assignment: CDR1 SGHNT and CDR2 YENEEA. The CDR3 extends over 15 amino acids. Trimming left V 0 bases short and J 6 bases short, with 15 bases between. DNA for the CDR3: TGTGCCAGCAGCTTAGAGTGGGGGTTTGGGGTCGAGCAGTACTTC. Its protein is CASSLEWGFGVEQYF.

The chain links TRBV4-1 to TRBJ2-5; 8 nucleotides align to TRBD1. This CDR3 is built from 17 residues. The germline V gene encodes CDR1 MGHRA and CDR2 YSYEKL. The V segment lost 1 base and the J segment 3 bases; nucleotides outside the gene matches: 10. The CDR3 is CASSQVISRGRKETQYF. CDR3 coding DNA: TGCGCCAGCAGCCAAGTAATATCCAGGGGGCGTAAAGAGACCCAGTACTTC.

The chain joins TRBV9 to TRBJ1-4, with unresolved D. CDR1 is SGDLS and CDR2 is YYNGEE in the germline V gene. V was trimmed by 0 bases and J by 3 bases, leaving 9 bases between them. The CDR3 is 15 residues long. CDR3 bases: TGTGCCAGCAGCGTAGGCTATAGCCCTAATGAAAAACTGTTTTTT. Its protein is CASSVGYSPNEKLFF.

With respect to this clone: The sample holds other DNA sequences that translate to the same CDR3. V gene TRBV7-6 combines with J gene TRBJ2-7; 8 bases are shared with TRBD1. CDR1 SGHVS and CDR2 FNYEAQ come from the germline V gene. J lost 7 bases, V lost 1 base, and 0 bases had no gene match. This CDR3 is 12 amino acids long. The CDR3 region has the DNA TGTGCCAGCAGCTTAGGGGACAGGGAGCAGTACTTC. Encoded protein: CASSLGDREQYF.

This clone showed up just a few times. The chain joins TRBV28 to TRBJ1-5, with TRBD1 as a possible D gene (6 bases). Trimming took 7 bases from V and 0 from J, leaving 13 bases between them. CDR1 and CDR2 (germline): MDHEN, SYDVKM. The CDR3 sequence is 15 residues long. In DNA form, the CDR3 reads TGTGCCAGCAACTTGGGGGCTTATAGCAATCAGCCCCAGCATTTT. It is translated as CASNLGAYSNQPQHF.

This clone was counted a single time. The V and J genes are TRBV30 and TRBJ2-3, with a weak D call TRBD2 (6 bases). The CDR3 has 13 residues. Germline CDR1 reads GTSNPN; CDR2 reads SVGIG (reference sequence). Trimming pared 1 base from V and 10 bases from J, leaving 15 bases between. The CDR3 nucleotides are TGTGCCTGGAGTGGATCCCTGGAGGGTGCGCAGTATTTT. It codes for CAWSGSLEGAQYF.

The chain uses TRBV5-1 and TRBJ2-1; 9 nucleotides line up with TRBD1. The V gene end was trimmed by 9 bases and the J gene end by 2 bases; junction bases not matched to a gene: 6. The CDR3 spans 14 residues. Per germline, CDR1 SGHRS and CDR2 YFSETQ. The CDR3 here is CATRTGETYNEQFF. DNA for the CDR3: TGCGCCACCCGGACAGGGGAAACCTACAATGAGCAGTTCTTC.

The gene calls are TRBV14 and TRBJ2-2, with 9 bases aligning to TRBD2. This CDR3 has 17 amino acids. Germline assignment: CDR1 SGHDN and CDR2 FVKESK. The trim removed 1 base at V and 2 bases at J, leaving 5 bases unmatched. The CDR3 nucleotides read TGTGCCAGCAGCCAAGTTAGGACTAGCGTTAACACCGGGGAGCTGTTTTTT. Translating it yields CASSQVRTSVNTGELFF.

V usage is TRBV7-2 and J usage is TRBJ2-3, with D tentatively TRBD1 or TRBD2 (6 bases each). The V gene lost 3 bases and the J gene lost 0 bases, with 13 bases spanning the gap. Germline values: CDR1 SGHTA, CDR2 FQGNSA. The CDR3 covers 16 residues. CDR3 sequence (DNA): TGTGCCAGCAGCTTTTTGGGGGGCTCTAGCACAGATACGCAGTATTTT. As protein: CASSFLGGSSTDTQYF.

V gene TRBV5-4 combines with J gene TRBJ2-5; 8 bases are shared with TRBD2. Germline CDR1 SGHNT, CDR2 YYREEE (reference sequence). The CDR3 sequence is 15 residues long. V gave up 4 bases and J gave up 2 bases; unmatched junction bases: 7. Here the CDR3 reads CASSVNSGAQETQYF. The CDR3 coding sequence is TGTGCCAGCAGCGTGAATAGCGGGGCGCAAGAGACCCAGTACTTC.

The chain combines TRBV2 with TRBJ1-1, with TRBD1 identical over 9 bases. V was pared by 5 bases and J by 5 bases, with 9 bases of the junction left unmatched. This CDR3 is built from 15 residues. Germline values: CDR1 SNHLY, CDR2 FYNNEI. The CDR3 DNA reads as TGTGCCAGCAGTCCCAACAGGGGGCGGGCAACTGAAGCTTTCTTT. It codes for CASSPNRGRATEAFF.

The CDR3 DNA reads TGTGCCAGCAGCCAAGGGAAGTACAGGGTGAACACTGAAGCTTTCTTT. This gives the protein CASSQGKYRVNTEAFF. The chain carries TRBV14 and TRBJ1-1, with D perhaps TRBD1 (6 bases). The CDR3 spans 16 residues. V lost 1 base, J lost 0 bases, and 12 bases lay in between. Germline V CDR1 and CDR2: SGHDN, FVKESK.

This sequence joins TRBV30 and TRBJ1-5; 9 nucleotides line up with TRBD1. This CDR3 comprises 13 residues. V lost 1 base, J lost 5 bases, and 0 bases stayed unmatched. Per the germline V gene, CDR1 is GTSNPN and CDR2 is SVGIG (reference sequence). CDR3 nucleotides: TGTGCCTGGAGTGGGACAGGGGATCAGCCCCAGCATTTT. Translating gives CAWSGTGDQPQHF.

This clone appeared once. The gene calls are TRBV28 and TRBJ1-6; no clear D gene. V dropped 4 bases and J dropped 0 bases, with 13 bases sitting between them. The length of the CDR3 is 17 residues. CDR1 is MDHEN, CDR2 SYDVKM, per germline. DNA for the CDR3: TGTGCCAGCAGTTCACCCGAAATGAGCTCCTATAATTCACCCCTCCACTTT. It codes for CASSSPEMSSYNSPLHF.

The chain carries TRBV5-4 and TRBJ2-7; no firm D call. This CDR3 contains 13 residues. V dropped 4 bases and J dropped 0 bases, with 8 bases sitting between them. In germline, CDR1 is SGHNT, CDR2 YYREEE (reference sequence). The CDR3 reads CASSGRHSYEQYF. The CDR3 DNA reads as TGTGCCAGCAGCGGACGACACTCCTACGAGCAGTACTTC. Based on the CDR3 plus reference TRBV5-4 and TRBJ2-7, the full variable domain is ETGVTQSPTHLIKTRGQQVTLRCSSQSGHNTVSWYQQALGQGPQFIFQYYREEENGRGNFPPRFSGLQFPNYSSELNVNALELDDSALYLCASSGRHSYEQYFGPGTRLTVT.

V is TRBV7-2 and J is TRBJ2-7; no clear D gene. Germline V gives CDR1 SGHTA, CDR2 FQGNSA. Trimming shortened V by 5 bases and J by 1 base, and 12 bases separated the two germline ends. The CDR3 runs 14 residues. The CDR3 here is CASSPPPGSYEQYF. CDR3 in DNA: TGTGCCAGCAGCCCCCCACCAGGTTCCTACGAGCAGTACTTC.

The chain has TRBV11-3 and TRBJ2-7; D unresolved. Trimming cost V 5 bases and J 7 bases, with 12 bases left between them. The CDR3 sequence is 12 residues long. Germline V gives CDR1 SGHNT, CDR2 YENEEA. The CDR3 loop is CASSTDVREQYF. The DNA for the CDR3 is TGTGCCAGCAGCACGGACGTAAGGGAGCAGTACTTC.